The 32 T cell receptor beta chains listed next were all sequenced from one sample in a study of blood T cell repertoires in COVID-19. The protocol was immunoSEQ multiplex PCR, while the TCRdb copy is restricted to in-frame clones and leaves out a portion. The sample carries 150,000 to 190,000 clones, over 70% recorded once. Sequencing was carried out using peripheral blood. The receptors originated from a man aged 60 to 75 with acute or convalescent COVID-19.

This clone was detected once. The chain recombines TRBV18 with TRBJ1-2; D unclear. Deletions cut 3 bases from V and 5 bases from J, with 16 bases between. Looked up from germline, CDR1 is KGHSH and CDR2 is LQKENI. The CDR3 totals 15 residues. The DNA of the CDR3 is TGTGCCAGCTCACCCAACACCGCCCCTAGGTATGGCTACACCTTC. It yields the protein CASSPNTAPRYGYTF.

The chain recombines TRBV12-5 with TRBJ1-5, with D tentatively TRBD1 (5 bases). There are 18 residues in the CDR3. Trimming shortened V by 5 bases and J by 3 bases, and 23 bases separated the two germline ends. The germline V gene has CDR1 LGHNT and CDR2 FRNRAP. The chain's CDR3 is CASGLSTLGRRLNQPQHF. The CDR3, as DNA: TGTGCTAGTGGTCTGTCGACTTTGGGGCGCAGACTCAATCAGCCCCAGCATTTT.

Written as DNA, the CDR3 is TGTGCCAGCTCACCCACGACAGGGCCCTATGGGAGTAACACTGAAGCTTTCTTT. The encoded protein is CASSPTTGPYGSNTEAFF. This rearrangement joins TRBV18 to TRBJ1-1; 7 bases map to TRBD1. CDR3 length: 18 residues. With V trimmed by 3 bases and J by 2 bases, 15 bases remained unmatched. Germline CDR1 reads KGHSH; CDR2 reads LQKENI.

The CDR3 sequence is CATSRDWSQGTPLHF. The CDR3 nucleotides read TGTGCCACCAGCAGAGATTGGTCCCAGGGTACACCCCTCCACTTT. The V gene is TRBV15, the J gene TRBJ1-6; D is perhaps TRBD1 (5 bases). Germline V gene lookup returns CDR1 LNHNV and CDR2 YYDKDF (reference sequence). The CDR3 sequence is 15 residues long. V was trimmed by 0 bases and J by 11 bases, leaving 14 bases between them.

This clone has just a few counts. The chain has TRBV7-2 and TRBJ2-1; D unclear. This CDR3 is 13 amino acids long. V was cut by 6 bases and J by 9 bases, with 15 bases left in between. CDR1 and CDR2 from the germline V gene are SGHTA and FQGNSA. The CDR3 DNA reads as TGTGCCAGCAGTACCAACGGTAGAGGTGAGCAGTTCTTC. It translates to CASSTNGRGEQFF.

V is TRBV5-1 and J is TRBJ2-1, with unresolved D. The CDR3 covers 14 residues. Germline CDR1 is SGHRS and CDR2 is YFSETQ. Trimming took off 3 bases at V and 6 bases at J, with 13 bases between the two ends. The CDR3 reads CASSWAPESNEQFF. For the CDR3, the DNA is TGCGCCAGCAGCTGGGCGCCAGAGAGCAATGAGCAGTTCTTC.

CDR3: CASGGETEAFF. CDR3 bases: TGTGCCAGCGGAGGGGAGACTGAAGCTTTCTTT. J is TRBJ1-1 and V is TRBV6-5; D possibly corresponds to TRBD1 (5 bases). The CDR3 totals 11 residues. Germline V gene sequence: CDR1 MNHEY, CDR2 SVGAGI. Trimming removed 8 bases at V and 5 bases at J, with 9 bases between.

V gene TRBV5-1 combines with J gene TRBJ2-5; 10 nucleotides agree with TRBD1. This CDR3 is 16 amino acids long. The J segment lost 0 bases and the V segment lost 4 bases, leaving 6 bases of the junction unmatched. The V gene's germline CDR1 is SGHRS and CDR2 YFSETQ. CDR3 DNA: TGCGCCAGCAGCCCAGGGACAGGGGAAAACCAAGAGACCCAGTACTTC. Translation: CASSPGTGENQETQYF.

The chain links TRBV18 to TRBJ2-7, with TRBD1 matching over 10 bases. Germline CDR1 reads KGHSH; CDR2 reads LQKENI. The CDR3 covers 17 residues. J gave up 3 bases and V 1 base, and 9 bases lay outside the gene matches. This CDR3 is CASSPLNRQGAVYEQYF. The CDR3 DNA reads as TGTGCCAGCTCACCACTTAATCGACAGGGGGCAGTCTACGAGCAGTACTTC.

The rearrangement joins TRBV11-2 to TRBJ1-4; TRBD1 matches 7 bases. Trimming at V came to 4 bases and at J to 3 bases, leaving 5 bases not matched to a gene. The CDR3 length is 15 residues. Germline V gives CDR1 SGHAT, CDR2 FQNNGV. CDR3 loop: CASSSPGTANEKLFF. The CDR3 DNA sequence: TGTGCCAGCAGCTCCCCCGGGACAGCTAATGAAAAACTGTTTTTT. Full variable domain (rest looked up from reference TRBV11-2 and TRBJ1-4): EAGVAQSPRYKIIEKRQSVAFWCNPISGHATLYWYQQILGQGPKLLIQFQNNGVVDDSQLPKDRFSAERLKGVDSTLKIQPAKLEDSAVYLCASSSPGTANEKLFFGSGTQLSVL.

The chain couples TRBV9 to TRBJ1-1; 8 nucleotides match TRBD1. CDR1 and CDR2 from the germline V gene are SGDLS and YYNGEE. The CDR3 is 14 residues long. V lost 0 bases to trimming and J lost 4 bases; unmatched junction nucleotides: 2. CDR3 residues: CASSVGRGLTEAFF. The CDR3 DNA sequence: TGTGCCAGCAGCGTAGGCAGGGGGCTCACTGAAGCTTTCTTT. The variable domain in full, with the rest retrieved from reference TRBV9 and TRBJ1-1, is DSGVTQTPKHLITATGQRVTLRCSPRSGDLSVYWYQQSLDQGLQFLIQYYNGEERAKGNILERFSAQQFPDLHSELNLSSLELGDSALYFCASSVGRGLTEAFFGQGTRLTVV.

The chain recombines TRBV7-2 with TRBJ1-2, with unresolved D. The CDR3 covers 13 residues. The V and J ends lost 5 bases and 2 bases respectively, with 9 bases between them. In germline, CDR1 is SGHTA, CDR2 FQGNSA. The DNA for the CDR3 is TGTGCCAGCAGCCCCGAGACAAACTATGGCTACACCTTC. Amino acids: CASSPETNYGYTF.

The chain couples TRBV18 to TRBJ2-1; TRBD2 matches 9 bases. With V trimmed by 4 bases and J by 8 bases, 9 bases remained unmatched. The CDR3 totals 15 residues. Germline CDR1 and CDR2: KGHSH and LQKENI. CDR3 amino acids: CASSRAGGPIDEQFF. As DNA, the CDR3 is TGTGCCAGCTCACGGGCGGGGGGGCCTATCGATGAGCAGTTCTTC.

The rearrangement joins TRBV5-4 to TRBJ2-3; no reliable D call. The CDR3 sequence is 14 residues long. Trimming took 4 bases from V and 7 from J, leaving 16 bases between them. CDR1 and CDR2 from the germline V gene are SGHNT and YYREEE (reference sequence). The CDR3 loop is CASSPPGVGHTQYF. The CDR3 nucleotides read TGTGCCAGCAGCCCCCCGGGTGTTGGCCATACGCAGTATTTT. The full variable domain, with the rest looked up from reference TRBV5-4 and TRBJ2-3, is ETGVTQSPTHLIKTRGQQVTLRCSSQSGHNTVSWYQQALGQGPQFIFQYYREEENGRGNFPPRFSGLQFPNYSSELNVNALELDDSALYLCASSPPGVGHTQYFGPGTRLTVL.

This CDR3 reads CASRLSPDSSYEQYF. The CDR3 DNA sequence: TGTGCCAGCAGACTTAGCCCGGACAGCTCCTACGAGCAGTACTTC. The V call is TRBV27, the J call TRBJ2-7; D possibly corresponds to TRBD1 (6 bases). V lost 6 bases and J 0 bases, leaving 15 bases between the germline ends. CDR3 length equals 15 residues. In germline, CDR1 is MNHEY, CDR2 SMNVEV (reference sequence).

V and J are TRBV28 and TRBJ1-1, with D maybe TRBD1 (5 bases). The CDR3 runs to 11 residues. V lost 5 bases and J 8 bases, leaving 9 bases between the germline ends. The germline V gene has CDR1 MDHEN and CDR2 SYDVKM. CDR3 region: CASSRTYEAFF. The CDR3 nucleotides read TGTGCCAGCAGTCGGACATACGAAGCTTTCTTT.

The chain combines TRBV30 with TRBJ1-3, with D unclear. V was clipped by 0 bases and J by 5 bases, with 11 bases between them. CDR3 length: 14 amino acids. Germline CDR1 GTSNPN, CDR2 SVGIG (reference sequence). CDR3 in amino acids: CAWSVRAGRNTIYF. Here the CDR3 DNA reads TGTGCCTGGAGTGTACGTGCAGGTCGAAACACCATATATTTT.

J is TRBJ2-4 and V is TRBV11-3; TRBD2 matches 12 bases. Germline CDR1 reads SGHNT; CDR2 reads YENEEA. J gave up 3 bases and V 1 base, and 7 bases lay outside the gene matches. The CDR3 spans 18 residues. CDR3 bases: TGTGCCAGCAGCTTAGGTATCCTAGCGGGAGGGTTCAAAAACATTCAGTACTTC. Protein: CASSLGILAGGFKNIQYF. Using reference TRBV11-3 and TRBJ2-4 for the parts outside the CDR3, the full variable domain is EAGVVQSPRYKIIEKKQPVAFWCNPISGHNTLYWYLQNLGQGPELLIRYENEEAVDDSQLPKDRFSAERLKGVDSTLKIQPAELGDSAVYLCASSLGILAGGFKNIQYFGAGTRLSVL.

The genes are TRBV19 and TRBJ1-2, with 7 positions matching TRBD1. The CDR3 covers 15 residues. Germline V gene lookup returns CDR1 LNHDA and CDR2 SQIVND (reference sequence). Trimming cost V 5 bases and J 2 bases; bases outside gene matches: 8. The DNA for the CDR3 is TGTGCCAGTAGTTCACGGACAGGTTGGAACTATGGCTACACCTTC. Its translation is CASSSRTGWNYGYTF.

The chain has TRBV19 and TRBJ2-5; 12 bases are shared with TRBD2. Germline V gives CDR1 LNHDA, CDR2 SQIVND (reference sequence). This CDR3 contains 15 residues. The V gene end was trimmed by 5 bases and the J gene end by 2 bases; junction bases not matched to a gene: 3. CDR3 residues: CASSSGLAGQETQYF. In nucleotides, the CDR3 is TGTGCCAGTAGTTCCGGACTAGCGGGACAAGAGACCCAGTACTTC.

This chain connects TRBV28 to TRBJ2-7; 10 positions agree with TRBD2. The J segment lost 5 bases and the V segment lost 9 bases, leaving 10 bases of the junction unmatched. Germline values: CDR1 MDHEN, CDR2 SYDVKM. The CDR3 covers 14 residues. CDR3 protein: CASRSGRALDEQYF. DNA for the CDR3: TGTGCCAGTAGGAGCGGGAGGGCCTTGGACGAGCAGTACTTC.

The chain carries TRBV11-2 and TRBJ1-5; TRBD1 matches 7 bases. The V gene end was trimmed by 2 bases and the J gene end by 5 bases; junction bases not matched to a gene: 0. Germline assignment: CDR1 SGHAT and CDR2 FQNNGV. The CDR3 length is 13 residues. The DNA for the CDR3 is TGTGCCAGCAGCTTACAGGGGGATCAGCCCCAGCATTTT. Residues: CASSLQGDQPQHF.

This chain links TRBV7-9 with TRBJ1-3; TRBD1 might be the D (6 bases). The CDR3 runs to 13 residues. Germline assignment: CDR1 SEHNR and CDR2 FQNEAQ (reference sequence). V was pared by 7 bases and J by 3 bases, with 10 bases between. This chain's CDR3 is CASTGAGGNTIYF. The DNA for the CDR3 is TGTGCCAGCACGGGGGCAGGTGGAAACACCATATATTTT.

This clone appeared a single time. The chain carries TRBV3-1 (or the pseudogene TRBV3-2) and TRBJ1-4; D is undetermined. Per the germline V gene, CDR1 is LGHDT and CDR2 is YNNKEL (reference sequence). Trimming took 4 bases from V and 8 from J, leaving 8 bases between them. CDR3 length equals 12 residues. CDR3 in DNA: TGTGCCAGCAGCCCGACGCGGGAAAAACTGTTTTTT. Protein: CASSPTREKLFF.

This clone occurred a few times. This sequence joins TRBV7-2 and TRBJ1-1; D possibly corresponds to TRBD1 (5 bases). Per germline, CDR1 SGHTA and CDR2 FQGNSA. This CDR3 spans 15 amino acids. V was trimmed by 2 bases and J by 4 bases, leaving 14 bases between them. Here the CDR3 DNA reads TGTGCCAGCAGCTTACGAAGGGGCGTCGGCACTGAAGCTTTCTTT. Translated, it gives CASSLRRGVGTEAFF.

The chain uses TRBV9 and TRBJ2-7, with a tentative D call TRBD2 (7 bases). Germline V CDR1 and CDR2: SGDLS, YYNGEE. The V end was cut by 2 bases, the J end by 6 bases, with 18 bases between. This CDR3 has 15 residues. The CDR3 reads CASSVGGAGRGEQYF. CDR3 DNA sequence: TGTGCCAGCAGCGTGGGGGGCGCAGGGAGGGGCGAGCAGTACTTC.

This rearrangement joins TRBV11-2 to TRBJ1-3; TRBD1 agrees at 7 bases. Germline CDR1 is SGHAT and CDR2 is FQNNGV. V shed 2 bases and J 2 bases; nucleotides not matched to a gene: 15. The CDR3 is 19 amino acids. CDR3 nucleotide sequence: TGTGCCAGCAGCTTATCCCAATATGGGCAGACAGGGCCTGGAAACACCATATATTTT. Its protein is CASSLSQYGQTGPGNTIYF.

The chain uses TRBV12-5 and TRBJ1-5; 10 bases match TRBD1. The CDR3 runs 15 residues. Looked up from germline, CDR1 is LGHNT and CDR2 is FRNRAP. V gave up 4 bases and J gave up 5 bases; unmatched junction bases: 5. CDR3 loop: CASGSGQGVDQPQHF. As DNA, the CDR3 is TGTGCTAGTGGTTCCGGACAGGGGGTCGATCAGCCCCAGCATTTT.

V usage is TRBV7-3 and J usage is TRBJ2-5; tentative D call: TRBD2 (7 bases). There are 14 residues in the CDR3. The ends were cut back, 2 bases at V and 4 bases at J, with 11 bases in the middle. Germline values: CDR1 SGHTA, CDR2 FQGTGA. The CDR3, as DNA: TGTGCCAGCAGCTTAGGGGGGGCCCGAGAGACCCAGTACTTC. The encoded protein is CASSLGGARETQYF.

The chain combines TRBV5-3 with TRBJ1-2; TRBD1 agrees at 9 bases. TRBV5-3 is given ORF status, its function remaining uncertain. The CDR3 has 15 amino acids. The trim removed 1 base at V and 4 bases at J, leaving 5 bases unmatched. CDR3 coding DNA: TGTGCCAGAAGCTTGAGACAGGGGGAGGTCTATGGCTACACCTTC. It encodes CARSLRQGEVYGYTF.

The V gene is TRBV24-1, the J gene TRBJ2-2; 7 positions match TRBD1. The germline CDR1 and CDR2 sequences are KGHDR and SFDVKD. The ends lost 4 bases at V and 5 bases at J; junction bases unmatched: 12. This CDR3 has 17 amino acids. The CDR3 loop reads CATSDASGQRGTGELFF. CDR3 DNA sequence: TGTGCCACCAGTGACGCCTCGGGACAGAGAGGGACCGGGGAGCTGTTTTTT.

The V gene is TRBV6-5, the J gene TRBJ2-7; TRBD1 matches at 8 bases. Germline CDR1 is MNHEY and CDR2 is SVGAGI. The CDR3 extends over 15 amino acids. The V gene end was trimmed by 0 bases and the J gene end by 5 bases; junction bases not matched to a gene: 6. This CDR3 is CASSYSPDRVDEQYF. The CDR3 DNA follows: TGTGCCAGCAGTTACTCACCGGACAGGGTCGACGAGCAGTACTTC.